This is a list of T cell receptor beta chains from one sample in a study of neurological immune-mediated disorders. One entry per CDR3 protein results from TCRdb running MiXCR on the 5' RACE reads. The repertoire includes 80,000 to 100,000 distinct CDR3 sequences, more than 5% of them detected once, and 7.9% sits in the top ten. The sample taken for sequencing was PBMCs. These receptors all stem from a woman in her sixties with multiple sclerosis. CDR3s include the opening cysteine and the closing phenylalanine or tryptophan.

TRBJ2-2	TRBV15	CATSRDPASARTGELFF
TRBJ1-5	TRBV7-8	CASSLTLGGGQPQHF
TRBJ2-2	TRBV20-1	CSAGGHSNTGELFF
TRBJ1-2	TRBV21-1	CASRRRSNYGYTF
TRBJ1-6	TRBV12-3/TRBV12-4	CASSLRIENSPLHF
TRBJ2-1	TRBV7-9	CASSPTGVSYNEQFF
TRBJ2-5	TRBV29-1	CSVVGEAQYF
TRBJ2-1	TRBV5-1	CASSLEDRDNEQFF
TRBJ1-1	TRBV4-1	CASSQVTGGATEAFF
TRBJ2-5	TRBV7-9	CASSFSGIETQYF
TRBJ1-5	TRBV7-2	CASSPDGASNQPQHF
TRBJ2-7	TRBV20-1	CSASLESFDEQYF
TRBJ2-7	TRBV2	CASSTGRNSYEQYF
TRBJ2-5	TRBV28	CASSLGTGMGRAGETQYF
TRBJ2-2	TRBV9	CASSVGLAGTNTGELFF
TRBJ2-3	TRBV5-1	CASSLVGTDTQYF
TRBJ2-2	TRBV29-1	CSVATVNTGELFF
TRBJ1-6	TRBV18	CASSPSRTSNSPLHF
TRBJ2-2	TRBV5-1	CASSYIAGANTGELFF
TRBJ1-6	TRBV7-2	CASSPRQGGYNSPLHF
TRBJ1-2	TRBV12-3/TRBV12-4	CASSARQGSGYTF
TRBJ2-3	TRBV5-1	CASSGSGGAAGTDTQYF
TRBJ2-2	TRBV12-3/TRBV12-4	CASSPGQGAGGELFF
TRBJ1-3	TRBV29-1	CSVALSGSGNTIYF
TRBJ2-7	TRBV6-1	CASGSQGAYEQYF
TRBJ1-1	TRBV3-1	CASRDYGQGTNTEAFF
TRBJ2-5	TRBV29-1	CSATQETQYF
TRBJ2-1	TRBV7-9	CASSHKQGPIQNEQFF
TRBJ2-4	TRBV20-1	CSATRGRVGGSIQYF
TRBJ1-1	TRBV3-1	CASSQYGASRTTEAFF
TRBJ2-7	TRBV28	CASSSPRGVEQGQYF
TRBJ2-5	TRBV18	CASSKKETQYF
TRBJ2-2	TRBV11-2	CASSPTGRNTGELFF
TRBJ2-1	TRBV20-1	CSARVAGAPYNEQFF